The 32 T cell receptor beta chains listed next were all sequenced from one sample in a study of early T cells in non-severe SARS-CoV-2 infection. TCRdb re-called the 5' RACE reads with MiXCR, one entry per CDR3 protein. Seen here are about 48,000 distinct CDR3 sequences, around 6.5% observed once, and the top ten hold around 7%. The specimen comprised whole blood, sampled at baseline. Every receptor here comes from an adult who was a healthcare worker with PCR-confirmed SARS-CoV-2 infection or an uninfected control (not recorded which).

There are a few counts of this clonotype. This chain joins TRBV18 and TRBJ2-1, with D tentatively TRBD2 (6 bases). The CDR3 sequence is 13 residues long. CDR1 and CDR2 from the germline V gene are KGHSH and LQKENI. The germline V and J ends were trimmed by 3 bases and 8 bases, with 11 bases remaining between them. CDR3 residues: CASSPPGGDEQFF. CDR3 nucleotides: TGTGCCAGCTCACCCCCAGGAGGGGATGAGCAGTTCTTC.

The rearrangement links TRBV20-1 to TRBJ1-5, with TRBD1 as a possible D gene (6 bases). CDR3 size: 14 residues. Trimming left V 0 bases short and J 7 bases short, with 13 bases between. Germline CDR1 reads DFQATT; CDR2 reads SNEGSKA (reference sequence). CDR3: CSARDHREDQPQHF. CDR3 sequence (DNA): TGCAGTGCTAGAGATCACAGGGAGGACCAGCCCCAGCATTTT.

This clonotype was seen at least ten times. V usage is TRBV7-9 and J usage is TRBJ2-1; 7 nucleotides agree with TRBD1. The CDR3 totals 15 residues. J was trimmed by 3 bases and V by 5 bases; bases with no gene match: 7. The V gene's germline CDR1 is SEHNR and CDR2 FQNEAQ (reference sequence). CDR3 DNA sequence: TGTGCCAGCAGCCCTAATGACAGGGTCTACAATGAGCAGTTCTTC. Translated, it gives CASSPNDRVYNEQFF.

The V and J genes are TRBV6-1 and TRBJ2-7, with 9 bases that match TRBD1. The CDR3 totals 12 residues. CDR1 and CDR2 (germline): MNHNS, SASEGT. J was trimmed by 5 bases and V by 4 bases; bases with no gene match: 0. CDR3 bases: TGTGCCAGCAGTGGGACAGGGGACGAGCAGTACTTC. Amino acids: CASSGTGDEQYF.

Worth noting for this clonotype: A read error may explain this, as a much larger clone is one base away. Here the CDR3 omits its conserved ending phenylalanine or tryptophan, so a read error is the likely source. In DNA form, the CDR3 reads TGTGCCAGCAGCTTAAATAGCGGGAGTGGAAATGAGCAGTTCTAC. This gives the protein CASSLNSGSGNEQFY. J is TRBJ2-1 and V is TRBV7-2; 9 nucleotides agree with TRBD2. Trimming cost V 2 bases and J 7 bases; bases outside gene matches: 6. The germline V gene encodes CDR1 SGHTA and CDR2 FQGNSA. The length of the CDR3 is 15 residues.

This clonotype was picked up a small number of times. The rearrangement links TRBV5-1 to TRBJ2-7; D possibly corresponds to TRBD1 (6 bases). The CDR3 is made up of 15 amino acids. V dropped 0 bases and J dropped 2 bases, with 12 bases sitting between them. CDR1 and CDR2 (germline): SGHRS, YFSETQ. The CDR3: CASSLEGRGAYEQYF. The CDR3 region has the DNA TGCGCCAGCAGCTTGGAGGGCAGGGGCGCCTACGAGCAGTACTTC.

This clonotype has a count of ten or more. This chain links TRBV10-3 with TRBJ2-7; TRBD2 is a possible D gene (6 bases). The V end was cut by 5 bases, the J end by 6 bases, with 14 bases between. Germline V gene sequence: CDR1 ENHRY, CDR2 SYGVKD. CDR3 length: 13 residues. The CDR3 region is CAISPGVFGEQYF. CDR3 bases: TGTGCCATCAGTCCGGGAGTGTTCGGCGAGCAGTACTTC.

This clonotype appeared many times. The chain has TRBV20-1 and TRBJ1-2; TRBD1 is a possible D gene (5 bases). V lost 1 base to trimming and J lost 3 bases, with 12 bases between them. Germline assignment: CDR1 DFQATT and CDR2 SNEGSKA (reference sequence). The CDR3 loop spans 14 amino acids. The CDR3 loop reads CSARVHGGYYGYTF. CDR3 DNA: TGCAGTGCTAGAGTTCACGGGGGATACTATGGCTACACCTTC.

As regards this clonotype: This may stem from a read error, because a much larger clone lies one nucleotide away. J is TRBJ2-1 and V is TRBV6-4; 9 nucleotides align to TRBD2. The CDR3 spans 15 residues. The germline gives CDR1 MRHNA, CDR2 SNTAGT. The J segment lost 3 bases and the V segment lost 0 bases, leaving 0 bases of the junction unmatched. CDR3 coding DNA: TGTGCCAGCAGTGACTCAGCGGGAGGCTACAATGAGCAGTTCTTC. As protein: CASSDSAGGYNEQFF.

This clonotype has only a few counts. This rearrangement joins TRBV7-6 to TRBJ1-3; TRBD1 matches at 8 bases. Losses at the gene ends were 2 bases for V and 8 bases for J; bases not matched to a gene: 14. The CDR3 covers 17 residues. Germline V gene lookup returns CDR1 SGHVS and CDR2 FNYEAQ. As DNA, the CDR3 is TGTGCCAGCAGCTTAACCACCGGGACAGGTGGCGGAGACACCATATATTTT. It translates to CASSLTTGTGGGDTIYF. Full variable domain (missing parts from reference TRBV7-6 and TRBJ1-3): GAGVSQSPRYKVTKRGQDVALRCDPISGHVSLYWYRQALGQGPEFLTYFNYEAQQDKSGLPNDRFSAERPEGSISTLTIQRTEQRDSAMYRCASSLTTGTGGGDTIYFGEGSWLTVV.

The gene calls are TRBV5-5 and TRBJ1-5; D not resolved. V was pared by 0 bases and J by 7 bases, with 11 bases between. Germline-derived CDR1 and CDR2 are SGHKS and YYEKEE (reference sequence). This CDR3 spans 14 amino acids. CDR3 protein: CASSLVGEGQPQHF. The CDR3 region has the DNA TGTGCCAGCAGCTTGGTTGGGGAGGGACAGCCCCAGCATTTT.

V usage is TRBV7-9 and J usage is TRBJ1-4, with a tentative D call TRBD1 (5 bases). The CDR3 covers 15 residues. Germline V lookup: CDR1 SEHNR, CDR2 FQNEAQ (reference sequence). V dropped 0 bases and J dropped 1 base, with 6 bases sitting between them. CDR3 loop: CASSLAGGTNEKLFF. The CDR3 bases are TGTGCCAGCAGCTTAGCCGGGGGAACTAATGAAAAACTGTTTTTT.

This chain links TRBV19 with TRBJ1-2; no definite D call. The germline V and J ends were trimmed by 1 base and 2 bases, with 8 bases remaining between them. The CDR3 sequence is 14 residues long. Germline-derived CDR1 and CDR2 are LNHDA and SQIVND (reference sequence). The CDR3 spells CASSIGWRNYGYTF. CDR3 coding DNA: TGTGCCAGTAGTATAGGCTGGCGGAACTATGGCTACACCTTC.

This clonotype came up a few times. V gene TRBV12-3 or TRBV12-4 combines with J gene TRBJ2-3, with no clear D. This CDR3 comprises 13 residues. Trimming took off 7 bases at V and 1 base at J, with 9 bases between the two ends. In nucleotides, the CDR3 is TGTGCCAGCACCCCCCACCGCACAGATACGCAGTATTTT. Protein sequence: CASTPHRTDTQYF.

This clonotype was seen many times. As DNA, the CDR3 is TGTGCCAGCTCACCACCGGCCAGGGCGGGCGGCTACACCTTC. This sequence encodes CASSPPARAGGYTF. This chain uses TRBV18 with TRBJ1-2; D might be TRBD1 (5 bases). The CDR3 extends over 14 amino acids. Germline V gene data show CDR1 as KGHSH and CDR2 as LQKENI. The V end lost 0 bases, the J end lost 8 bases, and 13 bases lay between the germline ends.

This clonotype was recorded at least ten times. The V and J genes are TRBV12-3 or TRBV12-4 and TRBJ2-7; TRBD2 matches at 11 bases. J lost 7 bases, V lost 6 bases, and 5 bases had no gene match. The CDR3 covers 13 residues. Here the CDR3 DNA reads TGTGCCAGCAGACAAGGGACTAGCGGAGAGCAGTACTTC. Translated: CASRQGTSGEQYF.

Ten or more counts support this clonotype. The rearrangement joins TRBV5-1 to TRBJ2-2; 7 bases fit TRBD2. V lost 0 bases, J lost 4 bases, and 6 bases stayed unmatched. The length of the CDR3 is 16 residues. Germline CDR1 is SGHRS and CDR2 is YFSETQ. The CDR3 region is CASSLVASGPTGELFF. In DNA form, the CDR3 reads TGCGCCAGCAGCTTGGTGGCTAGCGGCCCCACCGGGGAGCTGTTTTTT. The complete variable domain, with remaining parts taken from reference TRBV5-1 and TRBJ2-2, reads KAGVTQTPRYLIKTRGQQVTLSCSPISGHRSVSWYQQTPGQGLQFLFEYFSETQRNKGNFPGRFSGRQFSNSRSEMNVSTLELGDSALYLCASSLVASGPTGELFFGEGSRLTVL.

There are many counts of this clonotype. V usage is TRBV5-4 and J usage is TRBJ2-3; 7 nucleotides agree with TRBD1. V shed 3 bases, J shed 4 bases, and the junction held 8 bases outside the gene matches. The CDR3 sequence is 15 residues long. Germline CDR1 is SGHNT and CDR2 is YYREEE (reference sequence). The CDR3 protein is CASSYRQGSSDTQYF. CDR3 DNA: TGTGCCAGCAGCTATAGACAGGGTAGCTCAGATACGCAGTATTTT.

There are many counts of this clonotype. The chain is built from TRBV5-6 and TRBJ1-5; D is uncertain. V lost 0 bases and J 1 base, leaving 8 bases between the germline ends. This CDR3 has 15 residues. CDR1 SGHDT and CDR2 YYEEEE come from the germline V gene. The CDR3 DNA sequence: TGTGCCAGCAGCTTGGCACAAAGAAGCAATCAGCCCCAGCATTTT. Amino acids: CASSLAQRSNQPQHF.

This clonotype was seen only a few times. The chain is built from TRBV10-3 and TRBJ2-5; 8 bases align to TRBD1. This CDR3 contains 15 residues. After removal of 9 bases from V and 5 bases from J, the junction contained 14 bases not matched to a gene. Germline CDR1 is ENHRY and CDR2 is SYGVKD. The CDR3 DNA follows: TGTGCCATGGCCACCTCAGGGGGCGCGTGGGAGACCCAGTACTTC. It specifies CAMATSGGAWETQYF.

This clonotype was seen at least ten times. The chain has TRBV2 and TRBJ2-1; TRBD2 aligns across 8 bases. V was clipped by 7 bases and J by 8 bases; unmatched bases: 4. The CDR3 loop spans 12 amino acids. CDR1 SNHLY and CDR2 FYNNEI come from the germline V gene. The CDR3 DNA reads as TGTGCCAGCATGCAAGCGGGAGATGAGCAGTTCTTC. It yields the protein CASMQAGDEQFF.

This clonotype was counted between two and nine times. V and J are TRBV6-4 and TRBJ2-3; D might be TRBD2 (6 bases). V lost 2 bases and J 3 bases, leaving 30 bases between the germline ends. The CDR3 extends over 21 amino acids. Germline CDR1 and CDR2: MRHNA and SNTAGT. The CDR3 DNA follows: TGTGCCAGCAGTGACCCTCCCGGACTACGAAACCCCCGGTTCACTACAGATACGCAGTATTTT. Its translation is CASSDPPGLRNPRFTTDTQYF.

This clonotype was recorded at least ten times. The J gene is TRBJ1-5, the V gene TRBV5-1; D is ambiguous. CDR3 length: 13 residues. V lost 0 bases, J lost 5 bases, and 6 bases lay in between. The germline V gene has CDR1 SGHRS and CDR2 YFSETQ. CDR3 amino acids: CASSLAADQPQHF. In DNA form, the CDR3 reads TGCGCCAGCAGCTTGGCAGCCGATCAGCCCCAGCATTTT.

This clonotype was counted between two and nine times. V and J are TRBV9 and TRBJ1-2; D call uncertain. Trimming pared 4 bases from V and 1 base from J, leaving 8 bases between. There are 13 residues in the CDR3. Germline V CDR1 and CDR2: SGDLS, YYNGEE. DNA of the CDR3: TGTGCCAGCAGCCAGGACTTTAACTATGGCTACACCTTC. Protein: CASSQDFNYGYTF.

This clonotype was seen at least ten times. V is TRBV10-3 and J is TRBJ1-6; maybe TRBD1 (6 bases). The ends were cut back, 10 bases at V and 7 bases at J, with 17 bases in the middle. Germline CDR1 reads ENHRY; CDR2 reads SYGVKD. This CDR3 is built from 14 residues. This CDR3 is CASSGQQNNSPLHF. The CDR3 DNA is TGTGCCAGCTCCGGACAGCAAAACAATTCACCCCTCCACTTT.

In this sample, this clonotype turned up many times. The V call is TRBV10-3, the J call TRBJ2-5; 11 bases match TRBD2. This CDR3 has 13 residues. V lost 10 bases to trimming and J lost 0 bases; unmatched junction nucleotides: 1. The germline gives CDR1 ENHRY, CDR2 SYGVKD. CDR3 protein: CATTSGNQETQYF. Here the CDR3 DNA reads TGTGCCACGACTAGCGGGAACCAAGAGACCCAGTACTTC.

The V call is TRBV12-3 or TRBV12-4, the J call TRBJ2-5; TRBD2 matches 15 bases. This CDR3 region has 16 residues. The V segment lost 5 bases and the J segment 5 bases; nucleotides outside the gene matches: 6. CDR3: CASSPWTSGRAETQYF. The CDR3 DNA follows: TGTGCCAGCAGTCCCTGGACTAGCGGGAGGGCCGAGACCCAGTACTTC.

The CDR3 here is CASSVWTGLNIQYF. DNA of the CDR3: TGTGCCAGCAGTGTATGGACAGGGCTAAACATTCAGTACTTC. The chain combines TRBV2 with TRBJ2-4; 8 bases agree with TRBD1. This CDR3 region has 14 residues. Germline trimming cut 4 bases from V and 6 bases from J; bases unmatched to any gene: 5. Germline V gene data show CDR1 as SNHLY and CDR2 as FYNNEI.

The chain couples TRBV7-8 to TRBJ2-4; unclear D gene. Germline CDR1 and CDR2: SGHVS and FQNEAQ. The germline V and J ends were trimmed by 5 bases and 4 bases, with 15 bases remaining between them. CDR3 size: 15 residues. The CDR3, as DNA: TGTGCCAGCAGCCCAGCCTTTACTTCTAAAAACATTCAGTACTTC. Translating gives CASSPAFTSKNIQYF.

In its sample, this clonotype was seen many times. The chain has TRBV7-3 and TRBJ1-6; perhaps TRBD1 as D (5 bases). The V gene lost 2 bases and the J gene lost 5 bases, with 10 bases spanning the gap. This CDR3 has 15 amino acids. Germline values: CDR1 SGHTA, CDR2 FQGTGA. CDR3 sequence reads: CASSLLDRDNSPLHF. CDR3 sequence (DNA): TGTGCCAGCAGCTTATTAGACAGAGATAATTCACCCCTCCACTTT.

This clonotype has only a few counts. In DNA form, the CDR3 reads TGTGCCAGCAGCCAGGACAGGGAGGGTGGCAAAAACATTCAGTACTTC. Translating it yields CASSQDREGGKNIQYF. The chain has TRBV5-4 and TRBJ2-4; D might be TRBD1 (8 bases). Germline V lookup: CDR1 SGHNT, CDR2 YYREEE (reference sequence). CDR3 length: 16 residues. V was clipped by 4 bases and J by 3 bases, with 17 bases between them.

This clonotype has a count of ten or more. The rearrangement uses TRBV13 and TRBJ2-5, with TRBD1 matching over 7 bases. Germline V CDR1 and CDR2: PRHDT, FYEKMQ (reference sequence). The trim removed 5 bases at V and 5 bases at J, leaving 5 bases unmatched. The CDR3 extends over 13 amino acids. The chain's CDR3 is CASSPGGRETQYF. CDR3 bases: TGTGCCAGCAGCCCAGGGGGTAGGGAGACCCAGTACTTC. Full variable domain (outside the CDR3, taken from reference TRBV13 and TRBJ2-5): AAGVIQSPRHLIKEKRETATLKCYPIPRHDTVYWYQQGPGQDPQFLISFYEKMQSDKGSIPDRFSAQQFSDYHSELNMSSLELGDSALYFCASSPGGRETQYFGPGTRLLVL.